Listed below are T cell receptor beta chains from one sample, sequenced in a study of cytomegalovirus exposure and HLA in healthy donors. The method was immunoSEQ multiplex PCR; TCRdb's version includes in-frame clones alone and lacks a portion of them. The sample has roughly 86,000 clones; roughly 60% are singletons. Sequencing was done on a sample of PBMCs. The receptors derive from a woman between 50 and 59 years old in good health and CMV-seropositive. The CDR3 runs from the conserved cysteine through the conserved F or W. Each record gives: J gene, D gene, clone size, V gene, CDR3 protein, CDR3 DNA. D genes are given only for firm matches. Rows may omit the clone size; those that give it use once, few, many or a size class.

>TRBJ2-7|TRBD1|.|TRBV10-3
CAIKGQGATYEQYF
TGTGCCATCAAAGGACAGGGGGCAACCTACGAGCAGTACTTC
>TRBJ2-7|.|.|TRBV19
CASRRTADSYEQYF
TGTGCCAGTAGACGGACAGCGGACTCCTACGAGCAGTACTTC
>TRBJ1-1|.|.|TRBV29-1
CSVISGAGRTEAFF
TGCAGCGTTATCTCGGGTGCGGGTCGTACTGAAGCTTTCTTT
>TRBJ1-2|TRBD1|once|TRBV28
CASSLDRHLYTF
TGTGCCAGCAGTCTGGACAGGCACCTCTACACCTTC
>TRBJ1-1|TRBD1|.|TRBV5-1
CASSRGQGVKNTEAFF
TGCGCCAGCAGCAGGGGACAGGGGGTCAAGAACACTGAAGCTTTCTTT
>TRBJ1-4|TRBD1|.|TRBV2
CASRYPGQGDEKLFF
TGTGCCAGCAGGTATCCGGGACAGGGGGATGAAAAACTGTTTTTT
>TRBJ2-5|.|few|TRBV11-2
CASSFEGVRLVETQYF
TGTGCCAGCAGCTTTGAGGGGGTTCGATTGGTGGAGACCCAGTACTTC
>TRBJ1-1|TRBD1|.|TRBV29-1
CSVTGTGGGEAFF
TGCAGCGTAACCGGGACAGGGGGTGGTGAAGCTTTCTTT
>TRBJ2-1|.|.|TRBV7-2
CASSLVQGSSYNEQFF
TGTGCCAGCAGCTTAGTACAGGGAAGCTCCTACAATGAGCAGTTCTTC
>TRBJ1-2|.|.|TRBV11-2
CASSATHYITGYTF
TGTGCCAGCAGCGCGACCCACTACATAACAGGCTACACCTTC
>TRBJ1-3|TRBD1|.|TRBV5-1
CASSPQGQDSGNTIYF
TGCGCCAGCAGCCCGCAAGGACAGGACTCTGGAAACACCATATATTTT
>TRBJ2-7|TRBD1|.|TRBV5-1
CASSINGQGAGEQYF
TGCGCCAGCAGCATAAACGGACAGGGGGCAGGGGAGCAGTACTTC
>TRBJ1-1|TRBD1|.|TRBV25-1
CASGTATEAFF
TGTGCCAGTGGGACAGCTACTGAAGCTTTCTTT
>TRBJ2-7|.|few|TRBV19
CASSPDSSQYSYEQYF
TGTGCCAGTAGTCCAGACAGTTCTCAATACTCCTACGAGCAGTACTTC
>TRBJ1-3|TRBD1|few|TRBV27
CASSLLGGPGNTIYF
TGTGCCAGCAGTTTATTAGGGGGCCCTGGAAACACCATATATTTT
>TRBJ2-7|.|.|TRBV28
CASSLFQGSRNEQYF
TGTGCCAGCAGTTTATTCCAGGGGAGTAGGAACGAGCAGTACTTC